The 10 T cell receptor beta chains in this list originate from one sample, sequenced in a study of control samples from healthy donors and cancer patients. The data were produced by immunoSEQ multiplex PCR, yet TCRdb's version contains in-frame clones alone and is incomplete. The sample lists roughly 80,000 clones; around nine tenths were seen once. The sample was blood. The receptors here all came from a man aged 45-65 years in good health.

The chain couples TRBV6-6 to TRBJ2-2; 7 bases are a match to TRBD1. The CDR3 covers 15 residues. The germline CDR1 and CDR2 sequences are MNHNY and SVGAGI (reference sequence). Trimming took 5 bases from V and 4 from J; bases not matched to a gene: 7. CDR3 sequence reads: CASSGRGQITGELFF. The DNA of the CDR3 is TGTGCCAGCAGTGGAAGGGGACAGATCACCGGGGAGCTGTTTTTT.

This clone has just one count. The rearrangement uses TRBV14 and TRBJ1-2; D might be TRBD1 (6 bases). The CDR3 loop spans 15 amino acids. Germline assignment: CDR1 SGHDN and CDR2 FVKESK. The ends were cut back, 3 bases at V and 8 bases at J, with 19 bases in the middle. In nucleotides, the CDR3 is TGTGCCAGCAGCCAGACAGGTTCCTCTATAGAGGGCTACACCTTC. Protein product: CASSQTGSSIEGYTF.

The chain couples TRBV4-1 to TRBJ2-7; D is ambiguous. This CDR3 is built from 15 residues. Germline V gene sequence: CDR1 MGHRA, CDR2 YSYEKL. Trimming took 1 base from V and 0 from J, leaving 10 bases between them. CDR3 in amino acids: CASSQADSSSYEQYF. CDR3 DNA sequence: TGCGCCAGCAGCCAAGCTGACTCCTCCTCCTACGAGCAGTACTTC.

The CDR3 DNA reads TGTGCCAGCAGCCCCCGGGACAGGGCTTCTGGAAACACCATATATTTT. It codes for CASSPRDRASGNTIYF. The V and J genes are TRBV5-6 and TRBJ1-3, with TRBD1 matching over 9 bases. Germline trimming cut 4 bases from V and 1 base from J; bases unmatched to any gene: 6. Germline V gives CDR1 SGHDT, CDR2 YYEEEE. This CDR3 is built from 16 residues.

The chain recombines TRBV19 with TRBJ1-2; TRBD1 matches at 7 bases. Germline CDR1 LNHDA, CDR2 SQIVND (reference sequence). Trimming took 5 bases from V and 5 from J; bases not matched to a gene: 14. The CDR3 spans 16 residues. CDR3 DNA sequence: TGTGCCAGTAGTCCCCCCTGGGGGACAGAGCTTTATGGCTACACCTTC. Residues: CASSPPWGTELYGYTF.

The chain joins TRBV6-6 to TRBJ2-1; 8 nucleotides agree with TRBD1. CDR3 length equals 14 residues. V lost 6 bases and J lost 7; bases outside the gene matches: 8. Germline V lookup: CDR1 MNHNY, CDR2 SVGAGI (reference sequence). This CDR3 reads CASSRRDRSNEQFF. CDR3 DNA sequence: TGTGCCAGCAGCCGCCGGGACAGGTCAAATGAGCAGTTCTTC.

The chain employs TRBV30 and TRBJ2-3, with D uncertain. Trimming pared 0 bases from V and 2 bases from J, leaving 6 bases between. The CDR3 runs to 13 residues. Germline V CDR1 and CDR2: GTSNPN, SVGIG (reference sequence). The CDR3 reads CAWSVSPTDTQYF. The CDR3 DNA follows: TGTGCCTGGAGTGTTTCCCCCACAGATACGCAGTATTTT. The entire variable domain, with the rest obtained from reference TRBV30 and TRBJ2-3, is as follows: SQTIHQWPATLVQPVGSPLSLECTVEGTSNPNLYWYRQAAGRGLQLLFYSVGIGQISSEVPQNLSASRPQDRQFILSSKKLLLSDSGFYLCAWSVSPTDTQYFGPGTRLTVL.

The chain combines TRBV7-9 with TRBJ2-1, with 8 bases identical to TRBD1. V lost 1 base and J lost 5; bases outside the gene matches: 16. Germline CDR1 SEHNR, CDR2 FQNEAQ (reference sequence). This CDR3 is 19 amino acids long. The CDR3 DNA reads as TGTGCCAGCAGCTTAGGGAAGTGGGGGACAGGTGGTCGCGACAATGAGCAGTTCTTC. This codes for CASSLGKWGTGGRDNEQFF.

The chain links TRBV5-6 to TRBJ2-7; tentatively, D is TRBD1 (6 bases). The CDR3 loop spans 13 amino acids. The germline V gene encodes CDR1 SGHDT and CDR2 YYEEEE. V was shortened by 2 bases and J by 5 bases, with 11 bases between the two germline ends. This CDR3 reads CASSFRGDDEQYF. In DNA form, the CDR3 reads TGTGCCAGCAGCTTCAGGGGAGATGACGAGCAGTACTTC.

CDR3 protein: CASSQDRGDTQYF. The CDR3 DNA reads as TGTGCCAGCAGCCAAGATCGGGGGGATACGCAGTATTTT. The chain combines TRBV3-1 (or the pseudogene TRBV3-2) with TRBJ2-3, with D tentatively TRBD2 (6 bases). V lost 0 bases and J 6 bases, leaving 7 bases between the germline ends. The germline CDR1 and CDR2 sequences are LGHDT and YNNKEL (reference sequence). The CDR3 loop spans 13 amino acids.